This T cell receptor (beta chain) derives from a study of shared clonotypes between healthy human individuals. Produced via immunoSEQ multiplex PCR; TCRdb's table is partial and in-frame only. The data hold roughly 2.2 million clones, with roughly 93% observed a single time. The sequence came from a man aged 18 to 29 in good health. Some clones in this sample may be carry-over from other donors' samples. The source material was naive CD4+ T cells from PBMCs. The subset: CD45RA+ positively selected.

The CDR3 sequence: CATSRDRAGEQYF. The CDR3 nucleotides are TGTGCCACCAGCAGAGATAGAGCGGGAGAGCAGTACTTC. The genes are TRBV15 and TRBJ2-7, with 7 bases identical to TRBD2. V was clipped by 0 bases and J by 7 bases; unmatched bases: 3. From germline, CDR1 is LNHNV and CDR2 YYDKDF (reference sequence). This CDR3 has 13 amino acids. Combining the CDR3 with reference TRBV15 and TRBJ2-7 gives the whole variable domain DAMVIQNPRYQVTQFGKPVTLSCSQTLNHNVMYWYQQKSSQAPKLLFHYYDKDFNNEADTPDNFQSRRPNTSFCFLDIRSPGLGDTAMYLCATSRDRAGEQYFGPGTRLTVT.